This T cell receptor (beta chain) is drawn from a study of blood T cell repertoires in COVID-19. The repertoire was sequenced with immunoSEQ multiplex PCR; TCRdb's copy has only in-frame clones and lacks some. The sample has 200,000 or so clones, 60% to 85% seen once. Germline V CDR1 and CDR2: MDHEN, SYDVKM. The CDR3 length is 14 residues. V was clipped by 10 bases and J by 10 bases, with 23 bases between them. The J gene is TRBJ1-5, the V gene TRBV28; possible D gene TRBD1, 6 bases. The sequencing input was peripheral blood. The TCR was taken from a man in his 60s with active or convalescent COVID-19. The CDR3 nucleotides read TGTGCCACCGGCCCCAGGGGACGGATAGGTCCCCAGCATTTT. This translates into CATGPRGRIGPQHF.